This T cell receptor beta chain was found in a study of blood T cells in healthy people across ages (dated by TCRdb to between 2015 and 2016). In the study overall: Template switching captured roughly one uniquely barcoded TCR beta cDNA molecule per two T cells in model experiments. The donors were split into four age groups: young (average around 15 years), middle-aged (roughly 42), aged (roughly 68) and long-lived (82). For two donors (one aged 18 to 30 and one aged 80 or older), the study analyzed two additional independent replicas of 1 million unique cDNA reads from the same blood draw. To track age-related changes in TCR beta repertoire diversity, the study relied on deep sequencing normalized with unique cDNA molecular identifiers. The paper as a whole reports these results and caveats: Observed TCR beta diversity per million T cells fell roughly linearly with age, and a significant reduction was already apparent by age roughly 40. Estimates of total diversity based on one million sequenced T cells were regarded as lower bounds and as underestimates. The CMV infection status of donors was not known, potentially confounding age-related changes in expanded clonotypes. The long-lived group showed more naive CD4+ T cells, fewer expanded clones and increased TCR diversity than the aged group, suggesting age selection. A strong correlation was found between observed TCR beta diversity and the percentage of naive T cells measured by flow cytometry. Conclusive comparison of naive and antigen-experienced compartments was prevented by the profiling of bulk unsorted PBMCs.

The library was obtained by 5' RACE. Sequencing was carried out with an Illumina HiSeq 2500. The second PCR ran for roughly 7 to 11 cycles and used a J-beta primer mix along with a sample-barcoded 5' primer. A template-switch 5' adaptor carrying 12 random nucleotides introduced a unique molecular identifier onto each TCR beta cDNA molecule. Each sample yielded at least 2.5 million CDR3-containing paired-end reads. First-strand cDNA was synthesized from all RNA with the Mint cDNA synthesis kit, primed by a TRBC-specific oligonucleotide. All cDNA was treated with uracil-DNA glycosylase and then went through a first 18-cycle PCR with the universal primers M1SS and BC2_uni_R. The paper's processing steps were these. Normalization of each sample was performed by random selection of 1 million high-quality reads, each carrying a distinct molecular identifier. Reads with shared molecular identifiers were discarded instead of being binned into consensus sequences. MiTCR, set to a Q25 quality threshold and the strictest error-elimination algorithm, was used for CDR3 identification, clonotype clustering and error correction. A nonparametric unseen species model using Euler transformation provided a lower-bound estimate of total TCR beta diversity. Starting from the raw public reads, TCRdb applied fastp trimming at Q25, assembled clones with MiXCR and retained in-frame beta chains. Duplicate CDR3 protein sequences are folded into a single record with the most common DNA and genes. The V and J calls follow TCRdb's processing rather than the paper's. This sample gives 900,000 to 950,000 distinct CDR3 sequences in total; about 28% of them show up just once. About a tenth of the sample belongs to the ten largest clones.

Donors were 35 to 40 systemically healthy Caucasian individuals from Russia aged roughly 6 to 90 years. Each donor gave about 9.8 milliliters of peripheral blood, drawn into EDTA-treated Vacutainer tubes. PBMCs were isolated by Ficoll-Paque density-gradient centrifugation, with at least 6.5 million obtained per sample. Total RNA was extracted from PBMCs with Trizol reagent, with at least 5 micrograms obtained per sample. For every donor, flow cytometry on a PBMC aliquot measured the percentage of naive CD45RAhigh/CD27high T cells. This clonotype has just one count. Its antigen has not been determined. Base qualities are missing; no much larger clone stands one base away. Weak support is all one read offers. From the cysteine through the phenylalanine, the CDR3 covers 14 amino acids. Of the read, only the CDR3 DNA is kept; its 42 bases are in frame from base 1. V is reduced by 4 bases and J by 4 bases, leaving a spacing of 14 bases between them. CDR1 SGHRS and CDR2 YFSETQ are derived from the germline V gene.

These records were also assigned to another study, of T cells of mothers and their children. From the second report: Nine systemically healthy Caucasian individuals served as donors, namely three mothers together with their six children. cDNA synthesis used all of the extracted RNA, with 1.5 ug of RNA in each 15 ul reaction. In the second PCR, sample barcodes and 2-4 random nucleotides were introduced via the M1S primer. More than 8 million TCR beta CDR3 reads were obtained from each mother, and some 3 million reads were obtained from each child. In both related and unrelated pairs, thymic selection shapes the output of TCR recombination in a similar way, with inherited differences having only a minor effect. Normalized repertoire overlap in related mother-child pairs was always slightly higher than in unrelated mother-child pairs, but the difference was never significant. With a sensitivity of about 100 clones per million clonotypes, no persistent microchimeric T cell clones were detected. Deep NGS was used in the study to compare the TCR beta repertoires of mothers and children and to look for features that separate related mother-child pairs from unrelated individuals. On average, the children were roughly 11 +/- 4 years old, while the mothers were approximately 40 +/- 4 years old. Libraries were sequenced on Illumina HiSeq 2000 with 100+100 nt paired-end reads after adapter ligation with NEBNext reagents. To avoid cross-contamination, the mother libraries and the child libraries were prepared a month apart and sequenced in separate runs. Between 500,000 and 2,000,000 distinct TCR beta clonotypes were identified per donor. Naive TCR beta clonotypes were estimated from low-frequency clonotypes matched to each donor's FACS-determined naive share, without sorting.

Sequencing was carried out using blood. This sequence originates from a woman aged 40 to 55 in good health. Rearrangement joined TRBV5-1 to TRBJ1-2; the D gene is perhaps TRBD1, on 6 matching bases. In nucleotide form, the sequence is TGCGCCAGCAGCCATGACGGGGGCAGCTATGGCTACACCTTC. It translates as CASSHDGGSYGYTF.